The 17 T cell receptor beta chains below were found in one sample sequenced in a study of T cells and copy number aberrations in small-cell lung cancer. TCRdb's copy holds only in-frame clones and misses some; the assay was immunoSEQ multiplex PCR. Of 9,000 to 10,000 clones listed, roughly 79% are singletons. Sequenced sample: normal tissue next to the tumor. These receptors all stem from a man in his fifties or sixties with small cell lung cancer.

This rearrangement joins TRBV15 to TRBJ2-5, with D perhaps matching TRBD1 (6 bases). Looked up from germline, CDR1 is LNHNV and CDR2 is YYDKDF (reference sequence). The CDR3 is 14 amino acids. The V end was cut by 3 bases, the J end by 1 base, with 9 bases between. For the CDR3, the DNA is TGTGCCACCAGCAGGGACAGACTCCAAGAGACCCAGTACTTC. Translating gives CATSRDRLQETQYF.

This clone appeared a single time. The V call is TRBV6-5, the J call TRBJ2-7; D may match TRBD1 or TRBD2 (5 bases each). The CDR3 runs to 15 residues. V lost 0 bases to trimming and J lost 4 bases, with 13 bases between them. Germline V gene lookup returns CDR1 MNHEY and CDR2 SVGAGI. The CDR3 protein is CASSYSPGAGYEQYF. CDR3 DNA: TGTGCCAGCAGTTACTCGCCCGGGGCGGGTTACGAGCAGTACTTC.

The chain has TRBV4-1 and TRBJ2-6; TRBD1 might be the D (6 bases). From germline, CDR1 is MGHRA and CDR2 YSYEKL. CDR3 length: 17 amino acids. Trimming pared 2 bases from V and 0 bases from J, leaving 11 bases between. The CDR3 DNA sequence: TGCGCCAGCAGCCAATTTGGACAGTTCTCTGGGGCCAACGTCCTGACTTTC. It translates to CASSQFGQFSGANVLTF.

CDR3 loop: CASSFAGTAKETQYF. CDR3 bases: TGTGCCAGCAGCTTTGCCGGGACAGCTAAAGAGACCCAGTACTTC. The chain is built from TRBV7-9 and TRBJ2-5, with 7 nucleotides matching TRBD1. This CDR3 has 15 residues. Germline CDR1 SEHNR, CDR2 FQNEAQ (reference sequence). V lost 3 bases to trimming and J lost 3 bases; unmatched junction nucleotides: 7.

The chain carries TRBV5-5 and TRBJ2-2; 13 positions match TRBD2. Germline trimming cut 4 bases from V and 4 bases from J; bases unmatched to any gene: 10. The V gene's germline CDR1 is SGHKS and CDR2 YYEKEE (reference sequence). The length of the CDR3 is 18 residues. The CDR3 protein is CASSRTSGRASGTGELFF. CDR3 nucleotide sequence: TGTGCCAGCAGCAGAACTAGCGGGAGGGCCTCGGGCACCGGGGAGCTGTTTTTT. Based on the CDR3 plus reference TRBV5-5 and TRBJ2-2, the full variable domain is DAGVTQSPTHLIKTRGQQVTLRCSPISGHKSVSWYQQVLGQGPQFIFQYYEKEERGRGNFPDRFSARQFPNYSSELNVNALLLGDSALYLCASSRTSGRASGTGELFFGEGSRLTVL.

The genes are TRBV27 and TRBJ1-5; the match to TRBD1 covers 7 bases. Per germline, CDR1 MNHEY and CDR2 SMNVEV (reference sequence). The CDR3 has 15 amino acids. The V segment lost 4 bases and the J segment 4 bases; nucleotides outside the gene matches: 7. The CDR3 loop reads CASSYTGQINQPQHF. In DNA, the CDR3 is TGTGCCAGCAGTTACACGGGACAGATTAATCAGCCCCAGCATTTT.

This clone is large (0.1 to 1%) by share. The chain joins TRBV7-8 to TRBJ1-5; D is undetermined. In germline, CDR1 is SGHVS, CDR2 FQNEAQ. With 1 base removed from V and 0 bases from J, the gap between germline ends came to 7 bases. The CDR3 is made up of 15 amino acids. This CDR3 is CASSLDPGSNQPQHF. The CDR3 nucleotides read TGTGCCAGCAGCTTAGATCCGGGTAGCAATCAGCCCCAGCATTTT.

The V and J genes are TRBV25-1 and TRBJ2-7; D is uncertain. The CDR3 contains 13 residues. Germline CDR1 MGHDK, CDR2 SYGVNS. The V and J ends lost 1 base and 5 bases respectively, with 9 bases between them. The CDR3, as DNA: TGTGCCAGCAGTGAATTTGGCCAGAACGAGCAGTACTTC. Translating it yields CASSEFGQNEQYF.

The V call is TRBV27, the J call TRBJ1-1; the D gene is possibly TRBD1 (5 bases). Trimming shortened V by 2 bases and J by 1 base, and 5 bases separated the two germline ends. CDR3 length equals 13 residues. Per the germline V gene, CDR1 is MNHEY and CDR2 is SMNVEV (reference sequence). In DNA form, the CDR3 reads TGTGCCAGCAGTTTAAGGGGGAACACTGAAGCTTTCTTT. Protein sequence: CASSLRGNTEAFF.

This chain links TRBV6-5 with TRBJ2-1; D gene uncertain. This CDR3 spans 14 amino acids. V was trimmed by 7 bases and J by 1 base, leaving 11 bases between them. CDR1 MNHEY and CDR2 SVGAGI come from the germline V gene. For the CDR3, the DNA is TGTGCCAGCAAAAAAGACTGGTCCTACAATGAGCAGTTCTTC. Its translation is CASKKDWSYNEQFF.

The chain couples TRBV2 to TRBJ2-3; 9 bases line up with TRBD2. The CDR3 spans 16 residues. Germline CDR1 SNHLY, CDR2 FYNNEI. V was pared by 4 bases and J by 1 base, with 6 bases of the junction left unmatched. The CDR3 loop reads CASSGSGRMGTDTQYF. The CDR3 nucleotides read TGTGCCAGCAGTGGTAGCGGGAGAATGGGCACAGATACGCAGTATTTT.

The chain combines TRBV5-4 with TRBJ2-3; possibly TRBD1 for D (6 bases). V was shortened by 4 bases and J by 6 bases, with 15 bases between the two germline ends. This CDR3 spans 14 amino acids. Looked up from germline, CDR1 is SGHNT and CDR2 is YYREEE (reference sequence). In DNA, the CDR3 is TGTGCCAGCAGCACCGGGACACCTGGCGATACGCAGTATTTT. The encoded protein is CASSTGTPGDTQYF.

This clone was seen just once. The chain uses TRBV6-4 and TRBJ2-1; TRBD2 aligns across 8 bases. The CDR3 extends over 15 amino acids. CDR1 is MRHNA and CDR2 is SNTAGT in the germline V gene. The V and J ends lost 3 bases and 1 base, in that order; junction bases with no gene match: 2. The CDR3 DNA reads TGTGCCAGCAGTGAAGCTAGCGGGTCCTACAATGAGCAGTTCTTC. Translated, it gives CASSEASGSYNEQFF.

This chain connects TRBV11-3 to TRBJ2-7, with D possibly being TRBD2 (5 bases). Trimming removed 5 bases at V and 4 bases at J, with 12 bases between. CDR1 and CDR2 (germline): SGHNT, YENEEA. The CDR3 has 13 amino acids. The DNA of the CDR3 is TGTGCCAGCAGCAAGGGAGTAAGGTACGAGCAGTACTTC. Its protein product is CASSKGVRYEQYF.

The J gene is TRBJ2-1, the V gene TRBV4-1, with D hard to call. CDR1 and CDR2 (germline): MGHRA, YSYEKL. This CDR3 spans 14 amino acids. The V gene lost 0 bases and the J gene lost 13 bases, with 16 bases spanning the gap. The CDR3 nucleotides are TGCGCCAGCAGCCAAGATTGGCTCTCGCAACTACAGTTCTTC. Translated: CASSQDWLSQLQFF.

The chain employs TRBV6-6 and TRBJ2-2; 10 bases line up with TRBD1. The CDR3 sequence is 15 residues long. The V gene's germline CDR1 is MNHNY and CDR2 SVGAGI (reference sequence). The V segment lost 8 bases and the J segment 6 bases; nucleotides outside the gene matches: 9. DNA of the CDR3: TGTGCCAGCCGAACCAGGGGGACAGGGGCCGGGGAGCTGTTTTTT. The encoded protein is CASRTRGTGAGELFF.

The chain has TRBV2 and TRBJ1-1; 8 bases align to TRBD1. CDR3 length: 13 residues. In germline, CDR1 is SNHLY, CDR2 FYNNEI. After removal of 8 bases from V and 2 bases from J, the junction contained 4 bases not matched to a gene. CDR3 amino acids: CASQGQGNTEAFF. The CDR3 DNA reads TGTGCCAGCCAAGGACAGGGAAACACTGAAGCTTTCTTT.